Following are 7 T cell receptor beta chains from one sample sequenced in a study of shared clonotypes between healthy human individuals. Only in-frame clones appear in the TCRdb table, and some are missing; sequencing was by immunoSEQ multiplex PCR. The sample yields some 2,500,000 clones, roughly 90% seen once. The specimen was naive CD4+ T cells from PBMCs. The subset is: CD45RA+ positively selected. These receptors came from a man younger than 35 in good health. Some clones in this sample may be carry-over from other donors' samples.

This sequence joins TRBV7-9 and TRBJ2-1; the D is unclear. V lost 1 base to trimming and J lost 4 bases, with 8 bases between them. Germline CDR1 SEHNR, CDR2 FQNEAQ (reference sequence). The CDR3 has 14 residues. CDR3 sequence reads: CASSLVPNYNEQFF. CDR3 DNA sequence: TGTGCCAGCAGCTTAGTTCCGAATTACAATGAGCAGTTCTTC.

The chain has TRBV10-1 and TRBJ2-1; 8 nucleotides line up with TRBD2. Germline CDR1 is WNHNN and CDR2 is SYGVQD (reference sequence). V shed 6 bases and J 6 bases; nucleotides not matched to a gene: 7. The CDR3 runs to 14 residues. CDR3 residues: CASSRRTSLNEQFF. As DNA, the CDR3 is TGCGCCAGCAGCCGACGGACTAGCCTCAATGAGCAGTTCTTC.

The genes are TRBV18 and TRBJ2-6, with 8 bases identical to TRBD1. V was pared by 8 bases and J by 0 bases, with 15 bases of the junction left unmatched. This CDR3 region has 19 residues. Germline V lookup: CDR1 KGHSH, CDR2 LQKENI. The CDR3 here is CASHGGRDRPSSGANVLTF. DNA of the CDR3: TGTGCCAGCCATGGAGGCCGGGACAGGCCTTCCTCTGGGGCCAACGTCCTGACTTTC.

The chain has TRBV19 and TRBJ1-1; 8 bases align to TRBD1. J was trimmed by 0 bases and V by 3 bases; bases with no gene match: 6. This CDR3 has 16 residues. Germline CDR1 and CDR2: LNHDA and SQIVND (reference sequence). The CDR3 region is CASSMARQGMNTEAFF. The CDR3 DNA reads TGTGCCAGTAGTATGGCCCGACAGGGGATGAACACTGAAGCTTTCTTT.

In nucleotides, the CDR3 is TGTGCCACGCACGAGGCAGATACGCAGTATTTT. It encodes CATHEADTQYF. The chain has TRBV6-1 and TRBJ2-3, with D unclear. Germline CDR1 is MNHNS and CDR2 is SASEGT. Trimming cost V 10 bases and J 4 bases, with 9 bases left between them. The CDR3 contains 11 residues.

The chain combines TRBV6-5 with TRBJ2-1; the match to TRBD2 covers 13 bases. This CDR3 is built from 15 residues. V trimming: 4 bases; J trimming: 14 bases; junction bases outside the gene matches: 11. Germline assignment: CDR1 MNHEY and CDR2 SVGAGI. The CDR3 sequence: CASSSPGLAGPREFF. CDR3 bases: TGTGCCAGCAGTTCCCCGGGACTAGCGGGACCCCGGGAGTTCTTC.

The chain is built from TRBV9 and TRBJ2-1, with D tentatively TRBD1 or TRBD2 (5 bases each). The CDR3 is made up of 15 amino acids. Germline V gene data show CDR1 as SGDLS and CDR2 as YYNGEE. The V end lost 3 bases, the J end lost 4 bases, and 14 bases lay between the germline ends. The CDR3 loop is CASSAEPGLYNEQFF. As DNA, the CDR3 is TGTGCCAGCAGCGCAGAGCCGGGGCTGTACAATGAGCAGTTCTTC.